This note documents a single TCR beta chain sequence. The data stem from a study of blood T cell repertoires in COVID-19. On the study more broadly: The United States, Italy and Spain provided the acute and convalescent COVID-19 samples. T cells, B-cell-depleted T cells, or PBMCs supplied cDNA or gDNA.

As processed by the authors: For nucleated cells, counts were estimated from reference gene primer amplification. Profiling relied on immunoSEQ multiplex PCR, and the TCRdb table lists in-frame clones only, not all of them. That table is the source of V, J and clone size, and D and trimming were worked out from the DNA. The table records 300,000 to 450,000 clones, around 87% of them present only once. In Seattle, patients joined the study during active infection and were tracked longitudinally. CDR3 length equals 16 residues. CDR1 MNHEY and CDR2 SMNVEV come from the germline V gene (reference sequence). The germline V and J ends were trimmed by 6 bases and 2 bases, with 14 bases remaining between them.

This sequence was found in an older woman with COVID-19, enrolled during active disease. Material for sequencing was peripheral blood. The chain couples TRBV27 to TRBJ2-6, with a possible D match to TRBD1 (6 bases). The CDR3 DNA reads TGTGCCAGCAGCCGCAGGGGAACCGCTGGGGCCAACGTCCTGACTTTC. This sequence encodes CASSRRGTAGANVLTF. Complete variable domain (other parts from reference TRBV27 and TRBJ2-6): EAQVTQNPRYLITVTGKKLTVTCSQNMNHEYMSWYRQDPGLGLRQIYYSMNVEVTDKGDVPEGYKVSRKEKRNFPLILESPSPNQTSLYFCASSRRGTAGANVLTFGAGSRLTVL.